A single TCR beta chain is shown here with its context. Its matching antigen is unknown. The data belong to a study of T-cell memory formation after mild COVID-19. TCRdb re-analysed the 5' RACE reads in MiXCR, keeping a single row per CDR3 protein. Of about 290,000 distinct CDR3 sequences listed, approximately 15% are singletons. Study-wide results and caveats: Those CD4+ clones that contracted were mainly in CM and EM (CD8+ ones in EMRA).

The receptor comes from a man younger than 35 who had mild COVID-19 (a few samples of this study predate the infection). Cell type and time point are not known. The sequenced material came from PBMCs or a T cell subset sorted from them (not recorded which).

The CDR3 sequence is CATSDRRSDTQYF. In nucleotides, the CDR3 is TGTGCCACCAGTGATCGTAGGTCAGATACGCAGTATTTT. V and J are TRBV24-1 and TRBJ2-3, with D hard to call. This CDR3 contains 13 residues. Germline V gene lookup returns CDR1 KGHDR and CDR2 SFDVKD. V was cut by 3 bases and J by 4 bases, with 7 bases left in between.